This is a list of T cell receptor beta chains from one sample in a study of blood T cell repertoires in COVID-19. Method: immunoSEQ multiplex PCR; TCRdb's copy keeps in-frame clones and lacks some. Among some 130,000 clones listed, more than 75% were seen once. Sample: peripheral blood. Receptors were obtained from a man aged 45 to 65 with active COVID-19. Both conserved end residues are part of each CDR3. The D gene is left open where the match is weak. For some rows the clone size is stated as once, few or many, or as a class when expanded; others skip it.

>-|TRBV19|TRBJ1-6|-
TGTGCCAGTAGTACCGAGTGGAGCCGGTATTCACCCCTCCACTTT
CASSTEWSRYSPLHF
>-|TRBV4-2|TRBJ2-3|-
TGTGCCAGCAGCCAAGAAGCCGTACGGGTTACAGATACGCAGTATTTT
CASSQEAVRVTDTQYF
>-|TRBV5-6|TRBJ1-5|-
TGTGCCAGCAGCTTGGGGAGCCTTAGCAATCAGCCCCAGCATTTT
CASSLGSLSNQPQHF
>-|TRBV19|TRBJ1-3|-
TGTGCCAGTAGGTCTGAGGGAAACACCATATATTTT
CASRSEGNTIYF
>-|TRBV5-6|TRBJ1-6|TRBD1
TGTGCCAGCAGTTCAGGACAGGGCCGGATTGGTAATTCACCCCTCCACTTT
CASSSGQGRIGNSPLHF
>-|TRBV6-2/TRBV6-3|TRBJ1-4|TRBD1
TGTGCCAGCAGTCGACCCGGGACAGCTAATGAAAAACTGTTTTTT
CASSRPGTANEKLFF
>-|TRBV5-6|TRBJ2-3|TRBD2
TGTGCCAGCAGCCCGAGAAAGCGGGGGGGTTTAACAGATACGCAGTATTTT
CASSPRKRGGLTDTQYF
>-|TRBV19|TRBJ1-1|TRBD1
TGTGCCAGTAAGGGGGACAGGGGGAGTAACACTGAAGCTTTCTTT
CASKGDRGSNTEAFF
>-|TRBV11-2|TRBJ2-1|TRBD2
TGTGCCAGCAGCCTAGCGGGAAGCTCCTACAATGAGCAGTTCTTC
CASSLAGSSYNEQFF
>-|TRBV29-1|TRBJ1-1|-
TGCAGCGTTGAAGAGAGACAGCAAAACACTGAAGCTTTCTTT
CSVEERQQNTEAFF
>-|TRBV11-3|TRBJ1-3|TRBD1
TGTGCCAGCACCTCGCGGGGCAGGGGGACTGGAAACACCATATATTTT
CASTSRGRGTGNTIYF
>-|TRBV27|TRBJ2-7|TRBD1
TGTGCCAGCAGTCAGACGACAGGGGTATATTCCTATGAGCAGTACTTC
CASSQTTGVYSYEQYF
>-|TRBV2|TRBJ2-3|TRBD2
TGTGCCAGCAGTCCCCCCCCTAGCGGGGGTTACGATACGCAGTATTTT
CASSPPPSGGYDTQYF
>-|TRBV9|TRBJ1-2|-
TGTGCCAGCAGCGTGGGAGGGACGAGGGGCTACACCTTC
CASSVGGTRGYTF
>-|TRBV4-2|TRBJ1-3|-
TGTGCCAGCAGCCGGGCACAGGGAAACACCATATATTTT
CASSRAQGNTIYF
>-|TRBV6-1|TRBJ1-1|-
TGTGCCAGCAGTGAAGGGCCGGGGGGGACTGAAGCTTTCTTT
CASSEGPGGTEAFF
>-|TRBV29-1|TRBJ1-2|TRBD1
TGCAGCGTTGAGGGGACAGGGAATGGCTACACCTTC
CSVEGTGNGYTF
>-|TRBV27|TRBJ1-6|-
TGTGCCAGCAGTTTTGATGCTAGGAGTTCACCCCTCCACTTT
CASSFDARSSPLHF
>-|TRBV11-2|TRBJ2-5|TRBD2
TGTGCCAGCAGCTTAGGCCCCCCGGGCGGGGGGGTCCAAGAGACCCAGTACTTC
CASSLGPPGGGVQETQYF
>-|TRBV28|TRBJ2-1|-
TGTGCCAGCAGGCTGGGACTGGATTACAATGAGCAGTTCTTC
CASRLGLDYNEQFF
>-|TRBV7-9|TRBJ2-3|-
TGTGCCAGCAGCTATCCTCCAGGGGCGGGAGATACGCAGTATTTT
CASSYPPGAGDTQYF
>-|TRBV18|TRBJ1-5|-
TGTGCCAGCTCGTCTCAGGAATTAAATCAGCCCCAGCATTTT
CASSSQELNQPQHF
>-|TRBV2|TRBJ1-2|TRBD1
TGTGCCAGCAATTCCCGGACAGGGGGCGTTGGCTACACCTTC
CASNSRTGGVGYTF
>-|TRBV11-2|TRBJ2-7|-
TGTGCCAGCAGCTTAGAAACAGGGCTACCCTCCTACGAGCAGTACTTC
CASSLETGLPSYEQYF
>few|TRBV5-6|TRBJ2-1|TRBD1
TGTGCCAGCAGCGCACAGGGGGGCTCCTACAATGAGCAGTTCTTC
CASSAQGGSYNEQFF
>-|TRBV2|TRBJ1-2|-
TGTGCCAGCAGTGGTAGGGGCAGCAACATCTATGGCTACACCTTC
CASSGRGSNIYGYTF
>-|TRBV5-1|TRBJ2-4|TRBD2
TGCGCCAGCAGCGTACTAGCGGGAGGGCCAAACATTCAGTACTTC
CASSVLAGGPNIQYF
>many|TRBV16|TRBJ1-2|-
TGTGCCAGCAGCCGGAAACAGGGCGTCGGGGGCTACACCTTC
CASSRKQGVGGYTF
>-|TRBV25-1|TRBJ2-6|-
TGTGCCAGCAGTGATCCTTCTGGGGCCAACGTCCTGACTTTC
CASSDPSGANVLTF
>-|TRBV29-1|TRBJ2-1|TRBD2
TGCAGCGTTGTTTTGCCTAGCGGGAGTCGCGATGAGCAGTTCTTC
CSVVLPSGSRDEQFF
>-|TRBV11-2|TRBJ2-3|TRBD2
TGTGCCAGCAGCCAGCGGGAAGACACAGATACGCAGTATTTT
CASSQREDTDTQYF
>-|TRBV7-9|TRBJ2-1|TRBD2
TGTGCCAGCAGCCGGACTAGCGGGAGGGCCCTGTACAATGAGCAGTTCTTC
CASSRTSGRALYNEQFF
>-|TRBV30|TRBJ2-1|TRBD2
TGTGCCTGGAGTGTACTTATCGGGACTAGCGGGTTTAATGAGCAGTTCTTC
CAWSVLIGTSGFNEQFF
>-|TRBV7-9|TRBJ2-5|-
TGTGCCAGCAGCTTTCTGGGGGCAGAGACCCAGTACTTC
CASSFLGAETQYF
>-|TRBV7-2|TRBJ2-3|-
TGTGCCAGCAGCCCTAACGGTATAGGCACAGATACGCAGTATTTT
CASSPNGIGTDTQYF
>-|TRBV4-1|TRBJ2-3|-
TGCGCCAGCAGCCCCATCGGACTAATGGCAGATACGCAGTATTTT
CASSPIGLMADTQYF
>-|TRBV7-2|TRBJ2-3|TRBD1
TGTGCCAGCAGCCCCGGGACAGGAGGTATAGATACGCAGTATTTT
CASSPGTGGIDTQYF
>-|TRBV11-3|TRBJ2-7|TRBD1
TGTGCCAGCAGCACTGGACAGGGTTTTAAAGAGCAGTACTTC
CASSTGQGFKEQYF
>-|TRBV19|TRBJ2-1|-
TGTGCCAGTAGTAGTTCGGGACTGATAAACAATGAGCAGTTCTTC
CASSSSGLINNEQFF
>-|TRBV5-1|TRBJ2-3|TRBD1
TGCGCCAGCAGCTTGGGAGGGACAGGGGTCACAGATACGCAGTATTTT
CASSLGGTGVTDTQYF
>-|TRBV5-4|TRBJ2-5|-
TGTGCCAGCAGCCCCGGGAGGGGGCTAAGGGAGACCCAGTACTTC
CASSPGRGLRETQYF
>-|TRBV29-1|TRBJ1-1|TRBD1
TGCAGCGCCGGACAGGACGGTATGAACACTGAAGCTTTCTTT
CSAGQDGMNTEAFF
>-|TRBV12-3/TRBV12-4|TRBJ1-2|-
TGTGCCAGCAGTTTAGAGAGGTACTATGGCTACACCTTC
CASSLERYYGYTF
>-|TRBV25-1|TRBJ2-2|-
TGTGCCAGCAGTGATTCGTCTAGAGCGAACACCGGGGAGCTGTTTTTT
CASSDSSRANTGELFF
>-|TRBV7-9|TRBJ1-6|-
TGTGCCAGCAGCTTCTTCGGTAGCACCCTCCACTTT
CASSFFGSTLHF